The 30 T cell receptor beta chains below come from one sample, sequenced in a study of shared clonotypes between healthy human individuals (TCRdb year 2020). Libraries were made using the immunoSEQ multiplex PCR assay. TCRdb stores this immuneACCESS table with in-frame sequences only. Part of the clones is absent; in the studies checked, under half of the shortfall reflects unresolved V genes, and no reason is known for the rest. This sample gives roughly 400,000 clones in total; approximately 97% of them show up just once. Approximately 0.3% of the sample is in the top ten clones. The sequenced sample consisted of memory CD8+ T cells sorted from blood. Read against the paper, the sample's cell subset or site label means: CD45RO+ cells pooled with CCR7-negative TemRA cells. The receptors shown here come from a young man in good health.

CDR3 in amino acids: CASSEGGRDTIYF. CDR3 nucleotides: TGTGCCAGCAGTGAAGGGGGTAGGGACACCATATATTTT. This rearrangement joins TRBV6-1 to TRBJ1-3; D call uncertain. Trimming shortened V by 1 base and J by 8 bases, and 9 bases separated the two germline ends. Germline V gives CDR1 MNHNS, CDR2 SASEGT. CDR3 length: 13 residues.

The CDR3 loop is CASSPETGGAYGYTF. CDR3 bases: TGTGCCAGCAGCCCCGAGACAGGGGGCGCTTATGGCTACACCTTC. The chain joins TRBV9 to TRBJ1-2, with TRBD1 matching over 10 bases. Losses at the gene ends were 4 bases for V and 5 bases for J; bases not matched to a gene: 8. The CDR3 spans 15 residues. Germline V gene lookup returns CDR1 SGDLS and CDR2 YYNGEE.

This clone was counted a few times. The chain uses TRBV6-5 and TRBJ2-3, with D uncertain. The germline V and J ends were trimmed by 6 bases and 0 bases, with 4 bases remaining between them. Germline CDR1 MNHEY, CDR2 SVGAGI. There are 12 residues in the CDR3. The CDR3 reads CASRASTDTQYF. The CDR3 nucleotides read TGTGCCAGCAGGGCTAGCACAGATACGCAGTATTTT.

The rearrangement links TRBV5-4 to TRBJ1-2; no reliable D call. The germline gives CDR1 SGHNT, CDR2 YYREEE (reference sequence). This CDR3 has 14 amino acids. Trimming cost V 0 bases and J 3 bases, with 9 bases left between them. The CDR3 sequence: CASSLDRGDYGYTF. The DNA for the CDR3 is TGTGCCAGCAGCTTGGATCGTGGGGACTATGGCTACACCTTC.

The chain uses TRBV20-1 and TRBJ2-7, with no clear D. The CDR3 has 11 amino acids. Germline V gene sequence: CDR1 DFQATT, CDR2 SNEGSKA (reference sequence). V gave up 7 bases and J gave up 2 bases, with 9 bases separating them. CDR3 residues: CSVDTTYEQYF. CDR3 coding DNA: TGCAGTGTTGACACAACCTACGAGCAGTACTTC.

The CDR3 is CASSHRLNEQFF. The CDR3 region has the DNA TGTGCCAGCAGCCACCGCTTGAATGAGCAGTTCTTC. This chain connects TRBV6-5 to TRBJ2-1, with D uncertain. Germline V gives CDR1 MNHEY, CDR2 SVGAGI. Trimming cost V 6 bases and J 7 bases, with 10 bases left between them. This CDR3 region has 12 residues.

The V gene is TRBV28, the J gene TRBJ2-2; D is undetermined. The CDR3 totals 11 residues. V lost 7 bases and J lost 6, with 6 bases in between. The germline V gene has CDR1 MDHEN and CDR2 SYDVKM. The CDR3 DNA sequence: TGTGCCAGCAATGAGGCCGGGGAGCTGTTTTTT. Its protein is CASNEAGELFF. Combining the CDR3 with reference TRBV28 and TRBJ2-2 gives the whole variable domain DVKVTQSSRYLVKRTGEKVFLECVQDMDHENMFWYRQDPGLGLRLIYFSYDVKMKEKGDIPEGYSVSREKKERFSLILESASTNQTSMYLCASNEAGELFFGEGSRLTVL.

The J gene is TRBJ2-3, the V gene TRBV5-1, with 12 bases identical to TRBD2. Losses at the gene ends were 0 bases for V and 2 bases for J; bases not matched to a gene: 1. This CDR3 region has 16 residues. Germline V CDR1 and CDR2: SGHRS, YFSETQ. This chain's CDR3 is CASSLGLAGATDTQYF. DNA of the CDR3: TGCGCCAGCAGCTTGGGACTAGCGGGAGCCACAGATACGCAGTATTTT.

J is TRBJ1-3 and V is TRBV13; TRBD1 matches 9 bases. The CDR3 sequence is 15 residues long. V shed 5 bases and J 0 bases; nucleotides not matched to a gene: 2. CDR1 is PRHDT, CDR2 FYEKMQ, per germline (reference sequence). The CDR3 DNA is TGTGCCAGCAGCCCGACAGGGGGCTCTGGAAACACCATATATTTT. It translates to CASSPTGGSGNTIYF.

The CDR3 DNA follows: TGTGCCAGCAGCTCGGGGGAAGGAACAGATACGCAGTATTTT. Its protein product is CASSSGEGTDTQYF. The chain joins TRBV7-6 to TRBJ2-3; D perhaps matches TRBD2 (6 bases). Germline-derived CDR1 and CDR2 are SGHVS and FNYEAQ. The CDR3 has 14 residues. Trimming stripped 4 bases from V and 3 bases from J, with 11 bases between. Full variable domain (rest looked up from reference TRBV7-6 and TRBJ2-3): GAGVSQSPRYKVTKRGQDVALRCDPISGHVSLYWYRQALGQGPEFLTYFNYEAQQDKSGLPNDRFSAERPEGSISTLTIQRTEQRDSAMYRCASSSGEGTDTQYFGPGTRLTVL.

This rearrangement joins TRBV28 to TRBJ2-7, with D unclear. Germline V CDR1 and CDR2: MDHEN, SYDVKM. Trimming took 3 bases from V and 9 from J, leaving 12 bases between them. The CDR3 has 12 residues. CDR3 residues: CASSFWTEGQYF. The CDR3 DNA reads TGTGCCAGCAGTTTTTGGACCGAAGGGCAGTACTTC.

The chain recombines TRBV9 with TRBJ1-1; the match to TRBD1 covers 10 bases. Germline CDR1 and CDR2: SGDLS and YYNGEE. The CDR3 totals 15 residues. Trimming removed 4 bases from V and 8 bases from J; junction bases left unmatched: 11. This chain's CDR3 is CASSPSPRTGGEAFF. The CDR3 region has the DNA TGTGCCAGCAGCCCCAGCCCCCGGACAGGGGGGGAAGCTTTCTTT. The whole variable domain, filled in from reference TRBV9 and TRBJ1-1, reads DSGVTQTPKHLITATGQRVTLRCSPRSGDLSVYWYQQSLDQGLQFLIQYYNGEERAKGNILERFSAQQFPDLHSELNLSSLELGDSALYFCASSPSPRTGGEAFFGQGTRLTVV.

The genes are TRBV5-1 and TRBJ1-1; D remains ambiguous. V dropped 0 bases and J dropped 4 bases, with 7 bases sitting between them. The CDR3 has 13 amino acids. Germline CDR1 SGHRS, CDR2 YFSETQ. The CDR3, as DNA: TGCGCCAGCAGCTTGGGGATAGGCACTGAAGCTTTCTTT. It codes for CASSLGIGTEAFF.

CDR3 residues: CSVGGRASDTQYF. CDR3 nucleotide sequence: TGCAGCGTAGGGGGGAGGGCTTCAGATACGCAGTATTTT. This rearrangement joins TRBV29-1 to TRBJ2-3, with D maybe TRBD2 (7 bases). V lost 6 bases to trimming and J lost 4 bases, with 14 bases between them. Germline CDR1 and CDR2: SQVTM and ANQGSEA. The CDR3 covers 13 residues.

The chain combines TRBV5-4 with TRBJ2-7; unclear D gene. V was cut by 2 bases and J by 2 bases, with 11 bases left in between. CDR1 SGHNT and CDR2 YYREEE come from the germline V gene (reference sequence). The length of the CDR3 is 14 residues. The CDR3 loop reads CASSFYSSPYEQYF. Written as DNA, the CDR3 is TGTGCCAGCAGCTTCTACAGTTCCCCCTACGAGCAGTACTTC.

The V and J genes are TRBV27 and TRBJ1-2; 8 nucleotides align to TRBD1. There are 15 residues in the CDR3. V dropped 8 bases and J dropped 4; count of bases not matched to a gene: 12. Germline CDR1 MNHEY, CDR2 SMNVEV (reference sequence). The CDR3 bases are TGTGCCAGCCTTGGTAGAAGACAGGGGCTCTATGGCTACACCTTC. Translating it yields CASLGRRQGLYGYTF.

The chain employs TRBV5-1 and TRBJ2-3; tentative D call: TRBD1 (5 bases). The germline V and J ends were trimmed by 6 bases and 3 bases, with 14 bases remaining between them. The V gene's germline CDR1 is SGHRS and CDR2 YFSETQ. This CDR3 is 14 amino acids long. The DNA of the CDR3 is TGCGCCAGCAAAACCTCTCAGGGAACAGATACGCAGTATTTT. Protein: CASKTSQGTDTQYF. Full variable domain (missing parts from reference TRBV5-1 and TRBJ2-3): KAGVTQTPRYLIKTRGQQVTLSCSPISGHRSVSWYQQTPGQGLQFLFEYFSETQRNKGNFPGRFSGRQFSNSRSEMNVSTLELGDSALYLCASKTSQGTDTQYFGPGTRLTVL.

The chain links TRBV5-4 to TRBJ2-1; a weak D match, TRBD1 (6 bases). Germline CDR1 and CDR2: SGHNT and YYREEE (reference sequence). This CDR3 has 15 residues. V dropped 4 bases and J dropped 0 bases, with 11 bases sitting between them. CDR3 amino acids: CASSLTQGSYNEQFF. The CDR3 DNA reads TGTGCCAGCAGCCTGACACAGGGCTCCTACAATGAGCAGTTCTTC.

This rearrangement joins TRBV5-1 to TRBJ2-3; 7 nucleotides line up with TRBD2. The germline V gene encodes CDR1 SGHRS and CDR2 YFSETQ. CDR3 length equals 13 residues. J was trimmed by 3 bases and V by 4 bases; bases with no gene match: 2. CDR3 region: CASSTGLTDTQYF. DNA of the CDR3: TGCGCCAGCAGCACGGGACTAACAGATACGCAGTATTTT. Full variable domain (missing parts from reference TRBV5-1 and TRBJ2-3): KAGVTQTPRYLIKTRGQQVTLSCSPISGHRSVSWYQQTPGQGLQFLFEYFSETQRNKGNFPGRFSGRQFSNSRSEMNVSTLELGDSALYLCASSTGLTDTQYFGPGTRLTVL.

The chain uses TRBV30 and TRBJ1-3, with a weak D call TRBD1 (5 bases). The ends were cut back, 1 base at V and 0 bases at J, with 10 bases in the middle. The CDR3 spans 15 residues. The V gene's germline CDR1 is GTSNPN and CDR2 SVGIG (reference sequence). The CDR3: CAWSGGHSSGNTIYF. The DNA for the CDR3 is TGTGCCTGGAGTGGTGGACATAGCTCTGGAAACACCATATATTTT.

The chain combines TRBV5-1 with TRBJ2-7; either TRBD1 or TRBD2 may supply D (5 bases each). Trimming took 8 bases from V and 2 from J, leaving 14 bases between them. The CDR3 loop spans 13 amino acids. Looked up from germline, CDR1 is SGHRS and CDR2 is YFSETQ. CDR3 amino acids: CASCFGTAYEQYF. In nucleotides, the CDR3 is TGCGCCAGTTGTTTCGGGACCGCCTACGAGCAGTACTTC.

The rearrangement uses TRBV27 and TRBJ1-1, with D possibly TRBD1 on 5 matching bases. The CDR3 sequence is 16 residues long. Germline V gene data show CDR1 as MNHEY and CDR2 as SMNVEV (reference sequence). The V end was cut by 0 bases, the J end by 1 base, with 12 bases between. The chain's CDR3 is CASSLSIGRGNTEAFF. The CDR3 DNA reads TGTGCCAGCAGTTTATCGATCGGAAGGGGGAACACTGAAGCTTTCTTT.

The V call is TRBV6-6, the J call TRBJ2-3; a weak D match, TRBD2 (5 bases). The CDR3 runs to 12 residues. Germline CDR1 reads MNHNY; CDR2 reads SVGAGI (reference sequence). V was shortened by 2 bases and J by 8 bases, with 8 bases between the two germline ends. Written as DNA, the CDR3 is TGTGCCAGCAGTTACGGCGGGTTTACGCAGTATTTT. Protein sequence: CASSYGGFTQYF.

The genes are TRBV19 and TRBJ2-1, with 8 bases identical to TRBD2. The junction had 1 base not matched to a gene; V was cut back by 6 bases and J by 0 bases. Germline assignment: CDR1 LNHDA and CDR2 SQIVND (reference sequence). This CDR3 contains 14 residues. The CDR3 here is CASRTSASYNEQFF. The CDR3 nucleotides read TGTGCCAGTAGGACTAGCGCCTCCTACAATGAGCAGTTCTTC.

The genes are TRBV4-1 and TRBJ2-4; D gene unclear. The germline CDR1 and CDR2 sequences are MGHRA and YSYEKL. The CDR3 loop spans 18 amino acids. V lost 0 bases and J lost 0, with 15 bases in between. CDR3 in amino acids: CASSQDPRTLKAKNIQYF. CDR3 coding DNA: TGCGCCAGCAGCCAAGATCCCCGGACCCTAAAAGCCAAAAACATTCAGTACTTC.

The chain joins TRBV6-6 to TRBJ2-5; 13 nucleotides match TRBD2. With V trimmed by 6 bases and J by 5 bases, 9 bases remained unmatched. In germline, CDR1 is MNHNY, CDR2 SVGAGI (reference sequence). CDR3 length: 16 amino acids. The CDR3, as DNA: TGTGCCAGCAGCTTCCGGACTAGCGGGAGTTTGGAGACCCAGTACTTC. Translation gives CASSFRTSGSLETQYF.

This chain connects TRBV28 to TRBJ1-5; D is ambiguous. Trimming took off 3 bases at V and 0 bases at J, with 12 bases between the two ends. Germline CDR1 reads MDHEN; CDR2 reads SYDVKM. There are 16 residues in the CDR3. The CDR3: CASSFLTNGSNQPQHF. As DNA, the CDR3 is TGTGCCAGCAGTTTCCTCACGAACGGTAGCAATCAGCCCCAGCATTTT. Complete variable domain (other parts from reference TRBV28 and TRBJ1-5): DVKVTQSSRYLVKRTGEKVFLECVQDMDHENMFWYRQDPGLGLRLIYFSYDVKMKEKGDIPEGYSVSREKKERFSLILESASTNQTSMYLCASSFLTNGSNQPQHFGDGTRLSIL.

The V gene is TRBV29-1, the J gene TRBJ2-5, with D tentatively TRBD1 or TRBD2 (6 bases each). This CDR3 is 13 amino acids long. Between the trimmed V and J ends, which lost 7 bases and 5 bases, there was a span of 17 bases. Per germline, CDR1 SQVTM and CDR2 ANQGSEA. DNA for the CDR3: TGCAGCGCCGGGTCGGCCGGGGGCGAGACCCAGTACTTC. Protein product: CSAGSAGGETQYF.

The rearrangement links TRBV18 to TRBJ2-3; D call uncertain. In germline, CDR1 is KGHSH, CDR2 LQKENI. V lost 3 bases and J lost 2, with 3 bases in between. The CDR3 runs 12 residues. CDR3 loop: CASSPITDTQYF. Here the CDR3 DNA reads TGTGCCAGCTCACCGATCACAGATACGCAGTATTTT.

This chain joins TRBV28 and TRBJ1-4, with D tentatively TRBD1 (6 bases). V lost 2 bases and J lost 7, with 17 bases in between. The CDR3 covers 16 residues. Germline V gives CDR1 MDHEN, CDR2 SYDVKM. The chain's CDR3 is CASSLPPTGKGEKLFF. The CDR3 coding sequence is TGTGCCAGCAGTTTACCCCCCACAGGGAAGGGTGAAAAACTGTTTTTT. The full variable domain, with the rest looked up from reference TRBV28 and TRBJ1-4, is DVKVTQSSRYLVKRTGEKVFLECVQDMDHENMFWYRQDPGLGLRLIYFSYDVKMKEKGDIPEGYSVSREKKERFSLILESASTNQTSMYLCASSLPPTGKGEKLFFGSGTQLSVL.